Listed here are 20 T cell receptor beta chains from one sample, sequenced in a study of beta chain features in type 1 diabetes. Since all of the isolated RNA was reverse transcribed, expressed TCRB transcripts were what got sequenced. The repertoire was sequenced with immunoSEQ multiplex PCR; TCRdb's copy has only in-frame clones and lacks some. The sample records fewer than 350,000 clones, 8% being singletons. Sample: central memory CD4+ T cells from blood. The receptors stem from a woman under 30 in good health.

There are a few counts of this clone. DNA of the CDR3: TGCGCCAGCAGAGCAAGGGGATCGGCTGAAGCTTTCTTT. Translated: CASRARGSAEAFF. The V and J genes are TRBV5-1 and TRBJ1-1, with D tentatively TRBD1 (5 bases). V was trimmed by 5 bases and J by 6 bases, leaving 14 bases between them. CDR3 length: 13 amino acids. The V gene's germline CDR1 is SGHRS and CDR2 YFSETQ.

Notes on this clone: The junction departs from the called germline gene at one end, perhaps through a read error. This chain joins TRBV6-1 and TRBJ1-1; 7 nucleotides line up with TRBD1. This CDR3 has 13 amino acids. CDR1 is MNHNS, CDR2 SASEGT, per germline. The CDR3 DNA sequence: TGTGCCAGCAGCGAAGGACAGGTTGGTGAAGCTTTCTTT. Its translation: CASSEGQVGEAFF.

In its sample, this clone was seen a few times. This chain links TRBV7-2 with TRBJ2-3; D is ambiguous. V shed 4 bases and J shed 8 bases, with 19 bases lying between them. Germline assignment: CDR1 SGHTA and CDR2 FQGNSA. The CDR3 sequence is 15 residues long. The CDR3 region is CASSSSDTGRGTQYF. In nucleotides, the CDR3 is TGTGCCAGCAGCTCCTCAGATACCGGGCGAGGTACGCAGTATTTT.

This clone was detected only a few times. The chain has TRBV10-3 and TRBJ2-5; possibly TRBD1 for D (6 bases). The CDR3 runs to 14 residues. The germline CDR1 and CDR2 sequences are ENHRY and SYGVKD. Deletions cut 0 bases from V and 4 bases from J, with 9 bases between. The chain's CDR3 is CAISESIRGETQYF. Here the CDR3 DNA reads TGTGCCATCAGTGAGTCCATCAGGGGAGAGACCCAGTACTTC.

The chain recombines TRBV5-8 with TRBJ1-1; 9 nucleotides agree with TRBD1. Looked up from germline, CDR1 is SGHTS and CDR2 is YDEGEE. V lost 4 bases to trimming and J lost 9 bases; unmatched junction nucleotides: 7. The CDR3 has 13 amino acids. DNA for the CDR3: TGTGCCAGCAGCCCGAACAGGGGGCTTAAAGCTTTCTTT. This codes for CASSPNRGLKAFF. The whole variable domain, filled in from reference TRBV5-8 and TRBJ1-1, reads EAGVTQSPTHLIKTRGQQATLRCSPISGHTSVYWYQQALGLGLQFLLWYDEGEERNRGNFPPRFSGRQFPNYSSELNVNALELEDSALYLCASSPNRGLKAFFGQGTRLTVV.

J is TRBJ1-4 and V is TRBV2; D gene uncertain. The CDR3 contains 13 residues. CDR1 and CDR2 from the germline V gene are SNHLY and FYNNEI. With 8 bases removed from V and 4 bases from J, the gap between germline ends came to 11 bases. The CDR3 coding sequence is TGTGCCAGCGACCGGGCCCTTAATGAAAAACTGTTTTTT. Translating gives CASDRALNEKLFF.

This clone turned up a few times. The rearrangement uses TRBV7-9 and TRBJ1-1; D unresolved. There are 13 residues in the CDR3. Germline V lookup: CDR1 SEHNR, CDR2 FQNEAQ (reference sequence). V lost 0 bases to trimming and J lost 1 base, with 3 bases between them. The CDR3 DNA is TGTGCCAGCAGCTTAGCACGGAACACTGAAGCTTTCTTT. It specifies CASSLARNTEAFF. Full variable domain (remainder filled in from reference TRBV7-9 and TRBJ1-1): DTGVSQNPRHKITKRGQNVTFRCDPISEHNRLYWYRQTLGQGPEFLTYFQNEAQLEKSRLLSDRFSAERPKGSFSTLEIQRTEQGDSAMYLCASSLARNTEAFFGQGTRLTVV.

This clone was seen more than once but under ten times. The CDR3 DNA reads TGTGCCAGCAGCTTAAGGGCACGGAACACTGAAGCTTTCTTT. It translates to CASSLRARNTEAFF. V gene TRBV11-3 combines with J gene TRBJ1-1; D is unclear. The CDR3 is 14 amino acids. Germline CDR1 is SGHNT and CDR2 is YENEEA. V was trimmed by 2 bases and J by 1 base, leaving 8 bases between them.

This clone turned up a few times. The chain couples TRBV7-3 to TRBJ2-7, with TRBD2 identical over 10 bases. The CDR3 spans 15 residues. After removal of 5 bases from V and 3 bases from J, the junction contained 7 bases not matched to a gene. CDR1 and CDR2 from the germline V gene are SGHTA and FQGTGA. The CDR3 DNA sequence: TGTGCCAGCAGCACCAGCGGGAGGGCCGTCTACGAGCAGTACTTC. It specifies CASSTSGRAVYEQYF.

The CDR3 DNA follows: TGTGCCAGCTCACCACAGCCCGGGACTAGAGAGACCCAGTACTTC. This encodes CASSPQPGTRETQYF. The chain joins TRBV18 to TRBJ2-5; 8 bases line up with TRBD2. Trimming at V came to 1 base and at J to 4 bases, leaving 5 bases not matched to a gene. The CDR3 extends over 15 amino acids. Germline lookup yields CDR1 KGHSH and CDR2 LQKENI.

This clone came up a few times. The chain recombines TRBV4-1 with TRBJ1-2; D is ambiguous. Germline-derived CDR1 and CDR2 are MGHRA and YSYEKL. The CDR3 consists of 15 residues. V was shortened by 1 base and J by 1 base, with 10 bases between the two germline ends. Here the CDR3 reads CASSQGNWGNYGYTF. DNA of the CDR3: TGCGCCAGCAGCCAAGGGAATTGGGGTAACTATGGCTACACCTTC.

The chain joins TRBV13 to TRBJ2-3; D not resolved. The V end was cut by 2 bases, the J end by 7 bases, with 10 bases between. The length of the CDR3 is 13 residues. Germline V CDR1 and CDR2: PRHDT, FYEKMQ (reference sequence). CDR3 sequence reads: CASSLRLSNTQYF. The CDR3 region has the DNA TGTGCCAGCAGCTTACGACTTTCTAATACGCAGTATTTT.

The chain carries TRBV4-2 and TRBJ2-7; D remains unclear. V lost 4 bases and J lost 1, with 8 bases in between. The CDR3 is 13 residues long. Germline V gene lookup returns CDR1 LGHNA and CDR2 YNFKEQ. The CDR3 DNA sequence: TGTGCCAGCAGCCCGGGCCTTTCCTACGAGCAGTACTTC. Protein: CASSPGLSYEQYF.

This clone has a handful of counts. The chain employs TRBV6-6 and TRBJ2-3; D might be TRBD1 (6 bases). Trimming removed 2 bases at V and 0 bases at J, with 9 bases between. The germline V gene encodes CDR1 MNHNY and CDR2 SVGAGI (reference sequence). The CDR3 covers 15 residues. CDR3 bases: TGTGCCAGCAGTTACGGGACAAGAAGCACAGATACGCAGTATTTT. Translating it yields CASSYGTRSTDTQYF.

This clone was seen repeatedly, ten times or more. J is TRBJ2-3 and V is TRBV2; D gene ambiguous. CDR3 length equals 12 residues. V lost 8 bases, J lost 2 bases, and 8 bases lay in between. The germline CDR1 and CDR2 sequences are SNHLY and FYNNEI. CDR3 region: CASSADTDTQYF. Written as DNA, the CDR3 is TGTGCCAGCTCCGCGGACACAGATACGCAGTATTTT.

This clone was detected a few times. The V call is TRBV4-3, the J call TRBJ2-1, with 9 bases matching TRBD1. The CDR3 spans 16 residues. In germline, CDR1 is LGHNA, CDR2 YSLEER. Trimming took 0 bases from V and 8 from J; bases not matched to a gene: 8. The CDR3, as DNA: TGCGCCAGCAGCCAAGAAGGGGGACAGGGTTTACATGAGCAGTTCTTC. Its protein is CASSQEGGQGLHEQFF.

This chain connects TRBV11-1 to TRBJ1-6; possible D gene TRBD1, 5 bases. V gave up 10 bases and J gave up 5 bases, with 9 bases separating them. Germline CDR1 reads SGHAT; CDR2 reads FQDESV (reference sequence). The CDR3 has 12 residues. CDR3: CATGTDNSPLHF. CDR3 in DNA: TGTGCCACCGGGACGGATAATTCACCCCTCCACTTT.

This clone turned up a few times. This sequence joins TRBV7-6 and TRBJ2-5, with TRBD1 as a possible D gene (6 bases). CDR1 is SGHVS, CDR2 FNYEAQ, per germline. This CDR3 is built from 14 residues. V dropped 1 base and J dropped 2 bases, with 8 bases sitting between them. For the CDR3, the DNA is TGTGCCAGCAGCTTAGGCAGGGGACAAGAGACCCAGTACTTC. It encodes CASSLGRGQETQYF.

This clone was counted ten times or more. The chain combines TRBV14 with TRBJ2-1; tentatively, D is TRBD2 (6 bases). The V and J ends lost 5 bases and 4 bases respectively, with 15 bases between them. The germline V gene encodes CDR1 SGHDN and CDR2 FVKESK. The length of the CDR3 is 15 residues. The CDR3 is CASSAGPGVYNEQFF. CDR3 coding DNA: TGTGCCAGCAGCGCGGGACCCGGCGTATACAATGAGCAGTTCTTC.

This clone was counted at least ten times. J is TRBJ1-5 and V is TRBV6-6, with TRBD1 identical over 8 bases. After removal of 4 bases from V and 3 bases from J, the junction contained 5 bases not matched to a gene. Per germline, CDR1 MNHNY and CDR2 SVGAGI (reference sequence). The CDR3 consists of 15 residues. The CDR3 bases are TGTGCCAGCAGTTTTGGACAGGGACTCAATCAGCCCCAGCATTTT. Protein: CASSFGQGLNQPQHF.